A selection of T cell receptor beta chains follows, all from one sample in a study of cytomegalovirus exposure and HLA in healthy donors. Sequenced by immunoSEQ multiplex PCR; TCRdb stores in-frame clones only, minus some. The table has some 150,000 clones, over 65% seen once. Sequenced: PBMCs. Receptors originate from a female donor in good health and CMV-seronegative. CDR3s include the opening cysteine and the closing phenylalanine or tryptophan. D genes are given only for firm matches. Rows give clone size only sometimes, using once, few, many, or a class for an expanded clone.

V,J,D,size,DNA,CDR3
TRBV10-3,TRBJ1-4,TRBD1,few,TGTGCCATCAGTGAGGACAGGGAAGAGGCGGGGGGAAAACTGTTTTTT,CAISEDREEAGGKLFF
TRBV27,TRBJ2-1,TRBD2,-,TGTGCCAGCAGCCCACTAGCGGACTCCTACAATGAGCAGTTCTTC,CASSPLADSYNEQFF
TRBV12-5,TRBJ1-2,-,-,TGTGCTAGTGGGGCCAACAGTGGCTACACCTTC,CASGANSGYTF
TRBV14,TRBJ2-2,-,-,TGTGCCAGCAGCCATTCCCAGTTGGCCGGGGAGCTGTTTTTT,CASSHSQLAGELFF
TRBV6-7,TRBJ1-1,TRBD1,-,TGTGCCAGCAGTCTCCGGGATCGACAGGGGAACACTGAAGCTTTCTTT,CASSLRDRQGNTEAFF
TRBV18,TRBJ1-1,-,-,TGTGCCAGCTCACCCCGGACAGCGGACACTGAAGCTTTCTTT,CASSPRTADTEAFF
TRBV4-1,TRBJ1-1,-,-,TGCGCCAGCAGCCAAGATATCGGCAGGGGATATGAAGCTTTCTTT,CASSQDIGRGYEAFF
TRBV7-2,TRBJ1-1,-,-,TGTGCCTCATCGACACAGGGGAACACTGAAGCTTTCTTT,CASSTQGNTEAFF
TRBV19,TRBJ1-2,-,-,TGTGCCAGTAGTGCGTCGACAGGCAGCTTGGGAGTACATGGCTACACCTTC,CASSASTGSLGVHGYTF
TRBV18,TRBJ1-2,-,-,TGTGCCAGCTCACCCCCAGGAGAACAACGGGGGGGCTACACCTTC,CASSPPGEQRGGYTF
TRBV4-1,TRBJ2-3,TRBD1,-,TGCGCCAGCAGCCAATCGACAGGGTTGGCAGATACGCAGTATTTT,CASSQSTGLADTQYF